One and the same sample provided the 8 T cell receptor beta chains below, sequenced in a study of blood T cell repertoires in COVID-19. Assay used: immunoSEQ multiplex PCR; TCRdb lists only in-frame clones, some missing. Seen here are approximately 97,000 clones, 75% to 95% observed once, and the top ten hold less than 2%. The specimen was peripheral blood. The receptor source for this set is a man aged 60 to 75 with acute or convalescent COVID-19.

The chain combines TRBV10-3 with TRBJ1-5; the D gene is possibly TRBD1 (5 bases). Germline assignment: CDR1 ENHRY and CDR2 SYGVKD. This CDR3 spans 16 amino acids. V was shortened by 0 bases and J by 3 bases, with 12 bases between the two germline ends. The CDR3: CAISESTAGNNQPQHF. The CDR3 nucleotides are TGTGCCATCAGTGAGTCGACGGCAGGGAACAATCAGCCCCAGCATTTT.

The chain uses TRBV7-6 and TRBJ2-1; 8 bases map to TRBD2. After removal of 5 bases from V and 1 base from J, the junction contained 4 bases not matched to a gene. Germline V lookup: CDR1 SGHVS, CDR2 FNYEAQ. The CDR3 totals 15 residues. CDR3 region: CASSLGGESYNEQFF. CDR3 sequence (DNA): TGTGCCAGCAGCCTCGGGGGGGAGTCCTACAATGAGCAGTTCTTC.

The rearrangement joins TRBV5-6 to TRBJ2-4; D is perhaps TRBD2 (7 bases). This CDR3 has 14 amino acids. The V end lost 4 bases, the J end lost 8 bases, and 16 bases lay between the germline ends. CDR1 is SGHDT, CDR2 YYEEEE, per germline. The CDR3 sequence is CASSTAGARHIQYF. CDR3 in DNA: TGTGCCAGCAGCACCGCGGGGGCACGACACATTCAGTACTTC.

The chain has TRBV7-9 and TRBJ1-1, with TRBD1 identical over 9 bases. This CDR3 is 13 amino acids long. Germline CDR1 reads SEHNR; CDR2 reads FQNEAQ (reference sequence). Trimming cost V 8 bases and J 4 bases; bases outside gene matches: 5. The CDR3 is CASGRQGGTEAFF. DNA for the CDR3: TGTGCCAGCGGACGACAGGGGGGCACTGAAGCTTTCTTT.

V is TRBV6-5 and J is TRBJ1-2; perhaps TRBD1 as D (6 bases). V was cut by 6 bases and J by 5 bases, with 16 bases left in between. Germline V gene sequence: CDR1 MNHEY, CDR2 SVGAGI. The CDR3 totals 14 residues. The CDR3 DNA reads TGTGCCAGCAGCCCCACAGGGACGGCTTATGGCTACACCTTC. This sequence encodes CASSPTGTAYGYTF.

V gene TRBV2 combines with J gene TRBJ2-5; D call uncertain. The CDR3 consists of 13 residues. Between the trimmed V and J ends, which lost 6 bases and 5 bases, there was a span of 13 bases. The germline CDR1 and CDR2 sequences are SNHLY and FYNNEI. This CDR3 is CASSPHGSETQYF. Written as DNA, the CDR3 is TGTGCCAGCAGCCCCCACGGTTCGGAGACCCAGTACTTC.

The chain has TRBV7-2 and TRBJ1-5; D remains unclear. Between the trimmed V and J ends, which lost 5 bases and 5 bases, there was a span of 10 bases. Germline V CDR1 and CDR2: SGHTA, FQGNSA. CDR3 length: 13 amino acids. Written as DNA, the CDR3 is TGTGCCAGCAGCCCTAACGGGGATCAGCCCCAGCATTTT. Translation gives CASSPNGDQPQHF.

This clone was recorded only once. One end of the junction fails to match germline, which may point to a read error. This chain connects TRBV7-2 to TRBJ2-1, with 10 bases matching TRBD2. The CDR3 length is 13 residues. From germline, CDR1 is SGHTA and CDR2 FQGNSA. Here the CDR3 reads CASSPGTSVGVLF. For the CDR3, the DNA is TGTGCCAGCAGCCCAGGGACTAGCGTCGGAGTGCTCTTC.